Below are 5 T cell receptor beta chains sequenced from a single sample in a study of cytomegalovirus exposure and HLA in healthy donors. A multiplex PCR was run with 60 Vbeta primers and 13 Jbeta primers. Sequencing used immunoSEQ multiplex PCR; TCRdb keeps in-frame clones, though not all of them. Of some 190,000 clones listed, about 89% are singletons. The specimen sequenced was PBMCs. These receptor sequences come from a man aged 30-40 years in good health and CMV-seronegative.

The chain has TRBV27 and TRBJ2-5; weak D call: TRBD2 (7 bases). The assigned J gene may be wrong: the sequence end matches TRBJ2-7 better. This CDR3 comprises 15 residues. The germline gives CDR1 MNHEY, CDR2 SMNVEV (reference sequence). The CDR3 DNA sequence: TGTGCCAGCAGCCCCTCCGGGGGGCTCACCTACGAGCAGTACTTC. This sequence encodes CASSPSGGLTYEQYF.

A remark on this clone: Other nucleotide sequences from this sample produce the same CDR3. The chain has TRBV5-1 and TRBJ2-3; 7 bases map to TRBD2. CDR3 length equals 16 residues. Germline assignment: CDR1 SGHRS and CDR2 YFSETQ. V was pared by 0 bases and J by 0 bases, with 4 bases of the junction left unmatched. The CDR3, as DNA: TGCGCCAGCAGCTTGGGGCTAGCGGCTAGCACAGATACGCAGTATTTT. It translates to CASSLGLAASTDTQYF.

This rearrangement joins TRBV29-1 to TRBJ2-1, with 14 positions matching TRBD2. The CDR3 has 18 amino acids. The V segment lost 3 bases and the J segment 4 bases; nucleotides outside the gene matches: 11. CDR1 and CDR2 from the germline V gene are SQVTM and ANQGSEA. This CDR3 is CSVELLEGLAGEYNEQFF. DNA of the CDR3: TGCAGCGTTGAGCTCCTCGAGGGACTAGCGGGGGAGTACAATGAGCAGTTCTTC.

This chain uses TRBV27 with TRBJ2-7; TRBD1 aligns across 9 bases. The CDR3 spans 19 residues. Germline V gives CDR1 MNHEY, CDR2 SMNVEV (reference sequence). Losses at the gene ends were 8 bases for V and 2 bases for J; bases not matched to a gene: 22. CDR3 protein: CASGETGTGIAVGAYEQYF. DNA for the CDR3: TGTGCCAGCGGGGAGACCGGGACAGGGATTGCGGTTGGAGCCTACGAGCAGTACTTC.

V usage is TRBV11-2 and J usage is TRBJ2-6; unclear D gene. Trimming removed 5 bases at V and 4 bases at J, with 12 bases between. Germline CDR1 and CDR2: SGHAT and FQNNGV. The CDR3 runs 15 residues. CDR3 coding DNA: TGTGCCAGCAGCCCGTCCTTGGCAGGGGCCAACGTCCTGACTTTC. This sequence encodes CASSPSLAGANVLTF.